Listed here is a single T cell receptor (beta chain). The record originates from a study of blood T cell repertoires in COVID-19. For the study at large: T cells, B-cell-depleted T cells, or PBMCs supplied cDNA or gDNA.

The CDR3 has 17 residues. Methods used by the authors: Estimates of nucleated cell counts were drawn from the amplification of reference gene primers. Sequencing used immunoSEQ multiplex PCR; TCRdb keeps in-frame clones, though not all of them. The V and J calls and clone size are taken from that table; D and trimming were inferred from the DNA. The table has more than 130,000 clones, roughly 89% seen once. The chain is built from TRBV12-1 and TRBJ2-7; no check of the table's D call, TRBD2, against the DNA was made. TRBV12-1 is a pseudogene. Sequenced sample: peripheral blood. The clonotype originates from a woman between 40 and 50 years old with acute or convalescent COVID-19. The CDR3 loop reads CASSFAPRTGGPPEQYF. The CDR3 nucleotides are TGTGCCAGCAGCTTTGCCCCCCGGACGGGAGGGCCCCCCGAGCAGTACTTC.